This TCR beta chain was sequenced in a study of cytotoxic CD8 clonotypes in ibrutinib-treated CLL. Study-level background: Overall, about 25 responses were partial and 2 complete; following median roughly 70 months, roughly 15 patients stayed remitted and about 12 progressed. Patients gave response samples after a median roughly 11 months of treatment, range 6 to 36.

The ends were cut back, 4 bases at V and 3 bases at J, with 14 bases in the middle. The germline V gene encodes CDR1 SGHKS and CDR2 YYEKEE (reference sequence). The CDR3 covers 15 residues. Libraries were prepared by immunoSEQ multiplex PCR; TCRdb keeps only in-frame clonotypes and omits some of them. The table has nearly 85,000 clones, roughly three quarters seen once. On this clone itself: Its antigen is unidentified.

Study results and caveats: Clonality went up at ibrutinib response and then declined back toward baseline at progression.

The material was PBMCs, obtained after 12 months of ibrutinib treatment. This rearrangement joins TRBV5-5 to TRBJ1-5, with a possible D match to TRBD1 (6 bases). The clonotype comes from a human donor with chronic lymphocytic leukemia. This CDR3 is CASSAEGGFNQPQHF. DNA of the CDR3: TGTGCCAGCAGCGCCGAGGGGGGATTCAATCAGCCCCAGCATTTT.